This is a list of T cell receptor beta chains from one sample in a study of response to subunit inactivated influenza vaccine. Each CDR3 protein is one row after TCRdb ran MiXCR on the RT-PCR reads. This sample carries around 200,000 distinct CDR3 sequences, over 13% of them seen once, and the ten largest clones take approximately 30%. This specimen was CD8+ T cells sorted from PBMCs, taken about 5 days after vaccination. All receptors derive from a man between 50 and 59 years old who received an inactivated influenza vaccine. CDR3s include the opening cysteine and the closing phenylalanine or tryptophan. The D gene is left open where the match is weak. Clone sizes are given selectively: once, few, many, or a class where the clone is expanded.

many	TRBV30	TRBJ1-6	NA	TGTGCCTGGAGTAACTTCGACAACTATTCACCCCTCCACTTT	CAWSNFDNYSPLHF
NA	TRBV5-5	TRBJ2-7	NA	TGTGCCAGCAGCTTGGAATACGCGGGACAAAACTACGAGCAGTACTTC	CASSLEYAGQNYEQYF
NA	TRBV11-2	TRBJ2-1	NA	TGTGCCAGCAGCCCGATGACCTCCTACAATGAGCAGTTCTTC	CASSPMTSYNEQFF
NA	TRBV4-2	TRBJ2-1	NA	TGTGCCAGCAGCCAGGGACAAAACTCCTACAATGAGCAGTTCTTC	CASSQGQNSYNEQFF
few	TRBV29-1	TRBJ2-1	TRBD2	TGCAGCGCCCCTAGCGGGAGTAATGAGCAGTTCTTC	CSAPSGSNEQFF
many	TRBV10-3	TRBJ1-4	TRBD1	TGTGCCATCAGGGACAGGGAGGATGAAAAACTGTTTTTT	CAIRDREDEKLFF
few	TRBV20-1	TRBJ2-1	NA	TGCAGTGTCCAGAGGGGAGTTGGGCAGTTCTTC	CSVQRGVGQFF
few	TRBV7-2	TRBJ1-6	NA	TGTGCCAGCACCTCCCACGGACAGCCCTATAATTCACCCCTCCACTTT	CASTSHGQPYNSPLHF
NA	TRBV5-4	TRBJ2-3	TRBD2	TGTGCCAGCAGCCCAGCAGTAGCGGGGTGGTCGACAGATACGCAGTATTTT	CASSPAVAGWSTDTQYF
few	TRBV29-1	TRBJ2-7	TRBD2	TGCAGCGTTGATGGCGGGAGGGCGAAGGAGCAGTACTTC	CSVDGGRAKEQYF
NA	TRBV6-2/TRBV6-3	TRBJ2-5	NA	TGTGCCAGCAGCAGCCCAGGGATTGATACCCAGTACTTC	CASSSPGIDTQYF
few	TRBV5-1	TRBJ2-1	TRBD2	TGCGCCAGCAGCTTGGAGCTAGCGGGGGTGAACAATGAGCAGTTCTTC	CASSLELAGVNNEQFF
few	TRBV9	TRBJ2-3	TRBD2	TGTGCCAGCAGCTCGTACCTAGCGGGTACTACAGATACGCAGTATTTT	CASSSYLAGTTDTQYF
few	TRBV12-3/TRBV12-4	TRBJ2-5	TRBD2	TGTGCCAGCAGTTTAGCTAGCGGGAAATTGGAGACCCAGTACTTC	CASSLASGKLETQYF
NA	TRBV6-2/TRBV6-3	TRBJ1-5	NA	TGTGCCAGCAGCCGGACGGACGGTTTCAATCAGCCCCAGCATTTT	CASSRTDGFNQPQHF
NA	TRBV27	TRBJ2-4	NA	TGTGCCAGCAGTTTAAGGCAGAATTTAGCCAAAAACATTCAGTACTTC	CASSLRQNLAKNIQYF
few	TRBV10-3	TRBJ1-2	NA	TGTGCCATCAGTGACCCCCTCTGGAAGGGCTATGGCTACACCTTC	CAISDPLWKGYGYTF
few	TRBV13	TRBJ2-1	NA	TGTGCCAGCACCACCCGTGAGGGCTCCCCCTACAATGAGCAGTTCTTC	CASTTREGSPYNEQFF
many	TRBV29-1	TRBJ2-7	TRBD1	TGCAGCGTGGGACAGGGCATGTCCGCCGTCTACGAGCAGTACTTC	CSVGQGMSAVYEQYF
NA	TRBV7-8	TRBJ2-7	TRBD2	TGTGCCAGCAGCCTCACTAGCGGAGAGCAGTACTTC	CASSLTSGEQYF